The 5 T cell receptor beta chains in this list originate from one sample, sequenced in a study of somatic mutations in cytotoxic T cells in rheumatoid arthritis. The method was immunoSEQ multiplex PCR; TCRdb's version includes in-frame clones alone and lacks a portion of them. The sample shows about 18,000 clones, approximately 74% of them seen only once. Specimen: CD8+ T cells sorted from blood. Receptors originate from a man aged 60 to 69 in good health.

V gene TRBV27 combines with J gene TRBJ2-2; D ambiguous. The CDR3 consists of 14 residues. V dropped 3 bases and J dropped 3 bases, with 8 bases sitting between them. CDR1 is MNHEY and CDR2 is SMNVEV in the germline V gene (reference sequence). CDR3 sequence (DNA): TGTGCCAGCAGTTTCTACCAACACACCGGGGAGCTGTTTTTT. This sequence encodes CASSFYQHTGELFF.

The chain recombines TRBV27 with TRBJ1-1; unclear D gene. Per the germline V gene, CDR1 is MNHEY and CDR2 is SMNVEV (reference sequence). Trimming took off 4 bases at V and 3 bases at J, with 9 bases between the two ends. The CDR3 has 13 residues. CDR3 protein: CASSYAGYTEAFF. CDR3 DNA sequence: TGTGCCAGCAGTTACGCGGGGTACACTGAAGCTTTCTTT.

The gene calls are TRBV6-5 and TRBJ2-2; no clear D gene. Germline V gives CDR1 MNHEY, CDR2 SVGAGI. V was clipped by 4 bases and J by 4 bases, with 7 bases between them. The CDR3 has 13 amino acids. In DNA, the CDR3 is TGTGCCAGCAGTTCAGGAAGCACCGGGGAGCTGTTTTTT. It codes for CASSSGSTGELFF.

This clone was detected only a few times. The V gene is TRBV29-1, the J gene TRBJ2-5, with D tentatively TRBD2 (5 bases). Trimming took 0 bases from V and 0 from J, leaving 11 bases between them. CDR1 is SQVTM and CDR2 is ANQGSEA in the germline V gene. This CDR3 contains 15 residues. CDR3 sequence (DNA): TGCAGCGTTGAAGAGAGGGCCACCTACCAAGAGACCCAGTACTTC. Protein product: CSVEERATYQETQYF.

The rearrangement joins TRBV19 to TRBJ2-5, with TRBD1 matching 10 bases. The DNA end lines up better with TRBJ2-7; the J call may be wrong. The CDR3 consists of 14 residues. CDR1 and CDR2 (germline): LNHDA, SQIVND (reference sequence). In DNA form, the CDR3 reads TGTGCCAGTAGCTATGGGACAGGGGCCTACGAGCAGTACTTC. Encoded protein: CASSYGTGAYEQYF.